The clone carrying this T cell receptor beta chain was counted a few times. Participants spanned ages roughly 18 to 90 years and resided in around 25 US areas. Original data processing: Amplification of reference gene primers provided the estimated nucleated cell counts. The method was immunoSEQ multiplex PCR; TCRdb's version includes in-frame clones alone and lacks a portion of them. V, J and clone size reflect that table, while D and trimming were determined from the DNA. Of over 250,000 clones detected, roughly 86% appear once; the ten largest clones hold about 2.7%. The data originate from a study of blood T cell repertoires in COVID-19. Study-wide context: PBMCs, B-cell-depleted T cells, or T cells provided the cDNA or gDNA that made up the material.

CDR1 and CDR2 from the germline V gene are LNHDA and SQIVND (reference sequence). The V gene lost 5 bases and the J gene lost 2 bases, with 13 bases spanning the gap. The CDR3 is 14 residues long. The specimen sequenced was PBMCs or T cells enriched from blood (not recorded which). V usage is TRBV19 and J usage is TRBJ2-7; tentative D call: TRBD1 (5 bases). This TCR derives from a woman aged 18-29 years who had recovered from COVID-19. This CDR3 reads CASSVQGSAYEQYF. DNA of the CDR3: TGTGCCAGTAGTGTCCAGGGTTCTGCCTACGAGCAGTACTTC.